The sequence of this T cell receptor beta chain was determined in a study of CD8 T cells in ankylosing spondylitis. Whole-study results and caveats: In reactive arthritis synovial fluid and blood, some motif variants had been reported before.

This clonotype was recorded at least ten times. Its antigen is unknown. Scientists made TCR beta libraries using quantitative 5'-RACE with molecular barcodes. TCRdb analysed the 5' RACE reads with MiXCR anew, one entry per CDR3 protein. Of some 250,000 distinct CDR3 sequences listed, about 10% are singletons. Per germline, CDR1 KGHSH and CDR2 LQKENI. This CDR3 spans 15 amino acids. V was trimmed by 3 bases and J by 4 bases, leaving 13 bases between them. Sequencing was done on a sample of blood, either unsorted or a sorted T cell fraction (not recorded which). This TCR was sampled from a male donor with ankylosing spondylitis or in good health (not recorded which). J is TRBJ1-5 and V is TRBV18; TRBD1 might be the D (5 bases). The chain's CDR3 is CASSPYAGENQPQHF. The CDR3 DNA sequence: TGTGCCAGCTCACCTTACGCGGGGGAGAATCAGCCCCAGCATTTT. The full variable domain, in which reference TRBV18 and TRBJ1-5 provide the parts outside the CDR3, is NAGVMQNPRHLVRRRGQEARLRCSPMKGHSHVYWYRQLPEEGLKFMVYLQKENIIDESGMPKERFSAEFPKEGPSILRIQQVVRGDSAAYFCASSPYAGENQPQHFGDGTRLSIL.